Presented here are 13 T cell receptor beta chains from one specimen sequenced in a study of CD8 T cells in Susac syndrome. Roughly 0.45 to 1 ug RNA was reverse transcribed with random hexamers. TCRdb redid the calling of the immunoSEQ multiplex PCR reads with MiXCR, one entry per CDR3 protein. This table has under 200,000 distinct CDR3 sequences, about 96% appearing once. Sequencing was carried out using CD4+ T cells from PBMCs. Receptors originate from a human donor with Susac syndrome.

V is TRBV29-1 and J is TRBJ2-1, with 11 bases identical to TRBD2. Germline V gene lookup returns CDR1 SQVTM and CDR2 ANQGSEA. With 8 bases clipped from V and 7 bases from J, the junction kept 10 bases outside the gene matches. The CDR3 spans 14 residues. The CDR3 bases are TGCAGCCTTGCGATAGCGGGAGGGCCAAATGAGCAGTTCTTC. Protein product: CSLAIAGGPNEQFF.

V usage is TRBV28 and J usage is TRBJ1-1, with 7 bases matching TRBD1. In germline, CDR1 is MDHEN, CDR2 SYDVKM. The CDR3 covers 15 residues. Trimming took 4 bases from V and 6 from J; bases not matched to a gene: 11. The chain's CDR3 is CASSSQDRPGAEAFF. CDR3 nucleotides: TGTGCCAGCAGTTCCCAGGACAGGCCCGGCGCTGAAGCTTTCTTT.

The chain's CDR3 is CSARAGPYEQYF. Written as DNA, the CDR3 is TGCAGTGCTAGGGCAGGGCCCTACGAGCAGTACTTC. The gene calls are TRBV20-1 and TRBJ2-7, with D possibly matching TRBD1 (5 bases). Germline V gives CDR1 DFQATT, CDR2 SNEGSKA (reference sequence). V dropped 3 bases and J dropped 2 bases, with 8 bases sitting between them. There are 12 residues in the CDR3.

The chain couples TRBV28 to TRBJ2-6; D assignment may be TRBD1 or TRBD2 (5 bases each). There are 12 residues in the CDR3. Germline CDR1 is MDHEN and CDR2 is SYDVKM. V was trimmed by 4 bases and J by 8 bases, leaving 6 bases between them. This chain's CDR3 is CASSWGTNVLTF. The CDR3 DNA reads TGTGCCAGCAGTTGGGGGACCAACGTCCTGACTTTC.

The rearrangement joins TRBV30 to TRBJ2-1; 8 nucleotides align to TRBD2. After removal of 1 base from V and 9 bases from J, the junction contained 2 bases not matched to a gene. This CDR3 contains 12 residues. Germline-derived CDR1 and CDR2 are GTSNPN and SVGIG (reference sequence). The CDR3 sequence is CAWSGTSGEQFF. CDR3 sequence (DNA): TGTGCCTGGAGTGGAACTAGCGGTGAGCAGTTCTTC.

The CDR3 DNA reads as TGCGCCAGCAGCCTTTTGATAGGACAGGGGGTCTACAATGAGCAGTTCTTC. Its protein product is CASSLLIGQGVYNEQFF. V is TRBV4-1 and J is TRBJ2-1, with 10 nucleotides matching TRBD1. The CDR3 consists of 17 residues. The junction had 9 bases not matched to a gene; V was cut back by 4 bases and J by 3 bases. Germline CDR1 and CDR2: MGHRA and YSYEKL.

CDR3 residues: CASSIQGASEAFF. DNA for the CDR3: TGTGCCAGCAGCATACAGGGGGCTTCGGAGGCTTTCTTT. The chain recombines TRBV9 with TRBJ1-1, with 9 nucleotides matching TRBD1. The V gene end was trimmed by 4 bases and the J gene end by 11 bases; junction bases not matched to a gene: 9. The germline V gene encodes CDR1 SGDLS and CDR2 YYNGEE. This CDR3 is built from 13 residues.

DNA of the CDR3: TGTGCCACCAGTGTCTCTAGCGGGAGTGTTTGCGAGCAGTACTTC. Its protein product is CATSVSSGSVCEQYF. V is TRBV24-1 and J is TRBJ2-7, with TRBD2 identical over 10 bases. CDR3 length equals 15 residues. V lost 5 bases, J lost 6 bases, and 9 bases stayed unmatched. The V gene's germline CDR1 is KGHDR and CDR2 SFDVKD.

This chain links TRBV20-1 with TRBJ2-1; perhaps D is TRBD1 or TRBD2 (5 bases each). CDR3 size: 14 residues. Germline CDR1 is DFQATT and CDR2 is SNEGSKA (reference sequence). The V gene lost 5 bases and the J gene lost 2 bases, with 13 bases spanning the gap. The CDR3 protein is CSAAGTLAYNEQFF. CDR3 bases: TGCAGTGCTGCCGGGACCTTAGCCTACAATGAGCAGTTCTTC.

For the CDR3, the DNA is TGTGCCTGGAGTGGGGGACAGGGCCCCTACAATGAGCAGTTCTTC. Translated: CAWSGGQGPYNEQFF. This chain uses TRBV30 with TRBJ2-1; 9 positions agree with TRBD1. Germline values: CDR1 GTSNPN, CDR2 SVGIG (reference sequence). CDR3 length equals 15 residues. V trimming: 1 base; J trimming: 2 bases; junction bases outside the gene matches: 3.

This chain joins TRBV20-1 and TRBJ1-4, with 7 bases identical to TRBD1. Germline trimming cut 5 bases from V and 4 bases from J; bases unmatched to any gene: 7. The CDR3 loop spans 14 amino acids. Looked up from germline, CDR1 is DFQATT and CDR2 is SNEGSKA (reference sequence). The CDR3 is CSASRQGLNEKLFF. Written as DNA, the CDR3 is TGCAGTGCTTCCAGACAGGGCCTTAATGAAAAACTGTTTTTT.

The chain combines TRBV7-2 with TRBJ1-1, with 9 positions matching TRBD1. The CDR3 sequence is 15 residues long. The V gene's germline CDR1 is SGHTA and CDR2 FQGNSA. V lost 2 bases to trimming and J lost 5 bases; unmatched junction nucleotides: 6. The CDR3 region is CASSLTGGGDTEAFF. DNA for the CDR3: TGTGCCAGCAGCTTAACAGGGGGCGGTGATACTGAAGCTTTCTTT.

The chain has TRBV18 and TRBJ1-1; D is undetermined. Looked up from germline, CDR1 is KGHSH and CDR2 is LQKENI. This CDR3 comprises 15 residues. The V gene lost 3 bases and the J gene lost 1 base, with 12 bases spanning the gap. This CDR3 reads CASSPPLLGNTEAFF. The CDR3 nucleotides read TGTGCCAGCTCACCCCCCCTCTTGGGGAACACTGAAGCTTTCTTT. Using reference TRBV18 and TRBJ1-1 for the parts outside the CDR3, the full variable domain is NAGVMQNPRHLVRRRGQEARLRCSPMKGHSHVYWYRQLPEEGLKFMVYLQKENIIDESGMPKERFSAEFPKEGPSILRIQQVVRGDSAAYFCASSPPLLGNTEAFFGQGTRLTVV.